Below are 5 T cell receptor beta chains sequenced from a single sample in a study of shared clonotypes between healthy human individuals. Some clones are missing from TCRdb's copy, which holds only in-frame ones; the method was immunoSEQ multiplex PCR. The sample gives 600,000 to 700,000 clones, roughly 73% of which show up once; 1.5% to 2% is in the top ten. Sequencing was carried out using memory CD4+ T cells sorted from blood. Subset reported: CD45RA-negative fraction. These receptors all come from a woman aged 25-40 years in good health.

The chain links TRBV7-8 to TRBJ2-3, with 11 bases fitting TRBD2. Unmatched junction bases numbered 7, after V lost 1 base and J lost 1 base. Looked up from germline, CDR1 is SGHVS and CDR2 is FQNEAQ. The CDR3 is 18 residues long. The CDR3 region is CASSLVRALAGGTDTQYF. The CDR3 bases are TGTGCCAGCAGCTTAGTACGGGCACTAGCGGGGGGCACAGATACGCAGTATTTT.

This chain uses TRBV21-1 with TRBJ1-2. TRBV21-1 is a pseudogene segment. CDR3 length equals 13 residues. CDR3 sequence (DNA): TGTGCCAGCAGCAAAGGACTGTTCTATGGCTACACCTTC. The encoded protein is CASSKGLFYGYTF.

The chain combines TRBV2 with TRBJ2-5, with 7 bases lining up with TRBD1. The CDR3 is 15 amino acids. Germline V gene sequence: CDR1 SNHLY, CDR2 FYNNEI. Trimming at V came to 7 bases and at J to 5 bases, leaving 13 bases not matched to a gene. The CDR3 region is CASTPLVGGEETQYF. Here the CDR3 DNA reads TGTGCCAGCACTCCTCTTGTAGGGGGCGAGGAGACCCAGTACTTC.

The genes are TRBV7-8 and TRBJ1-2; D is perhaps TRBD1 (5 bases). The CDR3 covers 17 residues. V shed 1 base and J shed 8 bases, with 23 bases lying between them. From germline, CDR1 is SGHVS and CDR2 FQNEAQ. DNA for the CDR3: TGTGCCAGCAGCTTAGGGGGCCGGGGCTCAGGGATTGGAGGCTACACCTTC. As protein: CASSLGGRGSGIGGYTF.

This clone was counted ten times or more. CDR3 protein: CASLGFLSSYNEQFF. As DNA, the CDR3 is TGTGCCAGCCTTGGTTTTCTCAGCTCCTACAATGAGCAGTTCTTC. The gene calls are TRBV6-1 and TRBJ2-1, with no clear D. The CDR3 sequence is 15 residues long. V dropped 8 bases and J dropped 0 bases, with 14 bases sitting between them. Germline V lookup: CDR1 MNHNS, CDR2 SASEGT.